These 28 T cell receptor beta chains were all obtained from the same sample, sequenced in a study of untreated major depressive disorder. Findings and limits, study-wide: CD4+ T cells from depressed patients used TRBV05-01 (Vbeta 5.1) more often than controls.

Using immunoSEQ multiplex PCR, the repertoire was profiled, and TCRdb retains in-frame clones only, with some absent. The sample has 15,000 to 20,000 clones; 80% to 95% are singletons. No antigen is known for these receptors. Specimen: CD4+ T cells from PBMCs. The source is a woman in her forties with major depressive disorder.

The J gene is TRBJ1-2, the V gene TRBV28, with a tentative D call TRBD1 (5 bases). Germline CDR1 MDHEN, CDR2 SYDVKM. The CDR3 extends over 15 amino acids. Trimming cost V 4 bases and J 5 bases, with 17 bases left between them. CDR3 region: CASSYPMGGRYGYTF. CDR3 coding DNA: TGTGCCAGCAGTTACCCGATGGGGGGAAGGTATGGCTACACCTTC.

The rearrangement uses TRBV18 and TRBJ1-5, with D tentatively TRBD1 (6 bases). The ends were cut back, 1 base at V and 2 bases at J, with 6 bases in the middle. The CDR3 totals 14 residues. Germline assignment: CDR1 KGHSH and CDR2 LQKENI. The CDR3: CASSPQGGNQPQHF. In nucleotides, the CDR3 is TGTGCCAGCTCACCACAGGGGGGCAATCAGCCCCAGCATTTT.

This clone was counted only a few times. The chain has TRBV30 and TRBJ1-2, with D possibly matching TRBD1 (6 bases). The V end lost 4 bases, the J end lost 7 bases, and 19 bases lay between the germline ends. In germline, CDR1 is GTSNPN, CDR2 SVGIG (reference sequence). The CDR3 runs 14 residues. CDR3 region: CAWTAKGGWVGYTF. The DNA for the CDR3 is TGTGCCTGGACTGCGAAAGGGGGTTGGGTTGGCTACACCTTC.

This clone appeared a few times. Here the CDR3 reads CASSVKTGYSGNTIYF. The CDR3 nucleotides are TGTGCCAGCAGCGTCAAGACTGGCTACTCTGGAAACACCATATATTTT. The V gene is TRBV9, the J gene TRBJ1-3; D gene uncertain. Between the trimmed V and J ends, which lost 2 bases and 0 bases, there was a span of 12 bases. Per the germline V gene, CDR1 is SGDLS and CDR2 is YYNGEE. The length of the CDR3 is 16 residues.

This chain joins TRBV7-9 and TRBJ1-4, with TRBD1 matching over 9 bases. CDR3 length: 15 amino acids. J gave up 8 bases and V 2 bases, and 6 bases lay outside the gene matches. Germline CDR1 SEHNR, CDR2 FQNEAQ (reference sequence). The CDR3 DNA sequence: TGTGCCAGCAGCTTAATGGGACAGGGAGTAGAAAAACTGTTTTTT. The encoded protein is CASSLMGQGVEKLFF. Complete variable domain (other parts from reference TRBV7-9 and TRBJ1-4): DTGVSQNPRHKITKRGQNVTFRCDPISEHNRLYWYRQTLGQGPEFLTYFQNEAQLEKSRLLSDRFSAERPKGSFSTLEIQRTEQGDSAMYLCASSLMGQGVEKLFFGSGTQLSVL.

The V gene is TRBV10-3, the J gene TRBJ1-2; D is unclear. Germline V lookup: CDR1 ENHRY, CDR2 SYGVKD. V was pared by 0 bases and J by 6 bases, with 8 bases between. CDR3 length: 13 amino acids. The CDR3 protein is CAISESLVNGYTF. The DNA for the CDR3 is TGTGCCATCAGTGAGTCGTTAGTTAATGGCTACACCTTC.

This chain links TRBV6-5 with TRBJ1-3, with a weak D call TRBD1 (5 bases). This CDR3 is built from 15 residues. The germline gives CDR1 MNHEY, CDR2 SVGAGI. The V and J ends lost 0 bases and 2 bases respectively, with 8 bases between them. CDR3 DNA: TGTGCCAGCAGTTACTCGTCAGGGACTGGAAACACCATATATTTT. Amino acids: CASSYSSGTGNTIYF.

The rearrangement links TRBV5-4 to TRBJ2-3; 10 bases map to TRBD2. CDR3 length: 17 residues. V lost 2 bases to trimming and J lost 3 bases; unmatched junction nucleotides: 9. The V gene's germline CDR1 is SGHNT and CDR2 YYREEE (reference sequence). The CDR3 nucleotides read TGTGCCAGCAGCTTCCCACAACTAGCGGGACGAACAGATACGCAGTATTTT. This encodes CASSFPQLAGRTDTQYF.

The chain combines TRBV15 with TRBJ1-2, with TRBD1 identical over 8 bases. Germline V lookup: CDR1 LNHNV, CDR2 YYDKDF (reference sequence). Germline trimming cut 3 bases from V and 4 bases from J; bases unmatched to any gene: 4. The CDR3 has 14 amino acids. CDR3: CATSSRGRGYGYTF. In nucleotides, the CDR3 is TGTGCCACCAGCAGCAGGGGGCGCGGCTATGGCTACACCTTC.

V gene TRBV11-2 combines with J gene TRBJ1-2; D may be TRBD1 (5 bases). The CDR3 is 14 amino acids. The V gene's germline CDR1 is SGHAT and CDR2 FQNNGV. The V gene lost 5 bases and the J gene lost 4 bases, with 14 bases spanning the gap. CDR3 loop: CASSPAGIRYGYTF. The CDR3 coding sequence is TGTGCCAGCAGCCCGGCAGGGATCCGCTATGGCTACACCTTC.

The count of this clone is one. This chain joins TRBV7-2 and TRBJ2-2; TRBD1 agrees at 9 bases. Germline assignment: CDR1 SGHTA and CDR2 FQGNSA. This CDR3 is 15 amino acids long. V shed 4 bases and J 6 bases; nucleotides not matched to a gene: 6. CDR3 nucleotides: TGTGCCAGCAGCTCCAAAACAGGGGGCTCCGGGGAGCTGTTTTTT. As protein: CASSSKTGGSGELFF.

V and J are TRBV2 and TRBJ1-5, with D hard to call. V was pared by 10 bases and J by 0 bases, with 7 bases between. The germline gives CDR1 SNHLY, CDR2 FYNNEI. The CDR3 is made up of 12 amino acids. The CDR3 DNA reads TGTGCCACCGCTGGTAGCAATCAGCCCCAGCATTTT. It specifies CATAGSNQPQHF. The entire variable domain, with the rest obtained from reference TRBV2 and TRBJ1-5, is as follows: EPEVTQTPSHQVTQMGQEVILRCVPISNHLYFYWYRQILGQKVEFLVSFYNNEISEKSEIFDDQFSVERPDGSNFTLKIRSTKLEDSAMYFCATAGSNQPQHFGDGTRLSIL.

This chain connects TRBV29-1 to TRBJ1-4; D unresolved. V was trimmed by 1 base and J by 0 bases, leaving 6 bases between them. This CDR3 comprises 14 residues. CDR1 and CDR2 from the germline V gene are SQVTM and ANQGSEA. The CDR3 DNA reads TGCAGCGTTGAAGGGAGCACAACTAATGAAAAACTGTTTTTT. Protein: CSVEGSTTNEKLFF.

This sequence joins TRBV6-1 and TRBJ2-7; 11 bases line up with TRBD2. The CDR3 is made up of 11 amino acids. Germline V gene sequence: CDR1 MNHNS, CDR2 SASEGT. This CDR3 reads CASRGTSGSEV. As DNA, the CDR3 is TGTGCCAGCCGGGGGACTAGCGGATCCGAGGTC.

The chain links TRBV19 to TRBJ2-2; D is possibly TRBD2 (6 bases). This CDR3 is built from 17 residues. From germline, CDR1 is LNHDA and CDR2 SQIVND (reference sequence). V shed 4 bases and J shed 5 bases, with 20 bases lying between them. The CDR3 loop reads CASSSGVLLWVTGELFF. The CDR3 DNA reads as TGTGCCAGTAGTAGCGGGGTATTGTTATGGGTGACCGGGGAGCTGTTTTTT.

The chain links TRBV5-1 to TRBJ2-2; either TRBD1 or TRBD2 may supply D (7 bases each). V shed 2 bases and J shed 5 bases, with 16 bases lying between them. There are 16 residues in the CDR3. In germline, CDR1 is SGHRS, CDR2 YFSETQ. The CDR3 coding sequence is TGCGCCAGCAGCTTCGGGAACAGGGGACTAACCGGGGAGCTGTTTTTT. The encoded protein is CASSFGNRGLTGELFF.

This chain links TRBV4-2 with TRBJ2-2, with D perhaps TRBD2 (5 bases). The CDR3 consists of 15 residues. The germline gives CDR1 LGHNA, CDR2 YNFKEQ. V was pared by 0 bases and J by 3 bases, with 8 bases between. The CDR3 bases are TGTGCCAGCAGCCAAGAGAGCGGACACACCGGGGAGCTGTTTTTT. Translated: CASSQESGHTGELFF.

CDR3 sequence: CSVEVPTEREAFF. CDR3 bases: TGCAGCGTTGAAGTCCCGACAGAGAGGGAAGCTTTCTTT. The chain carries TRBV29-1 and TRBJ1-1; weak D call: TRBD1 (5 bases). Trimming stripped 1 base from V and 8 bases from J, with 14 bases between. The CDR3 contains 13 residues. From germline, CDR1 is SQVTM and CDR2 ANQGSEA.

The V gene is TRBV29-1, the J gene TRBJ1-1; D uncertain. CDR3 size: 11 residues. Germline V gene sequence: CDR1 SQVTM, CDR2 ANQGSEA. The germline V and J ends were trimmed by 4 bases and 9 bases, with 12 bases remaining between them. In DNA form, the CDR3 reads TGCAGCGTTGTGGCGAACTCTAAAGCTTTCTTT. Its protein product is CSVVANSKAFF.

V and J are TRBV4-2 and TRBJ2-2, with 7 bases lining up with TRBD2. With V trimmed by 4 bases and J by 4 bases, 9 bases remained unmatched. Germline assignment: CDR1 LGHNA and CDR2 YNFKEQ. This CDR3 has 16 residues. The DNA of the CDR3 is TGTGCCAGCAGCCCGGTCGAAGGGAGGGGCACCGGGGAGCTGTTTTTT. This encodes CASSPVEGRGTGELFF.

This clone has only one observation. In DNA, the CDR3 is TGTGCCTGGAGCGCAGGAGGGAATTCACCCCTCCACTTT. Encoded protein: CAWSAGGNSPLHF. The chain recombines TRBV30 with TRBJ1-6; D is unresolved. Trimming took off 3 bases at V and 7 bases at J, with 10 bases between the two ends. This CDR3 region has 13 residues. Looked up from germline, CDR1 is GTSNPN and CDR2 is SVGIG (reference sequence).

The chain links TRBV10-3 to TRBJ1-2; D unresolved. V lost 3 bases, J lost 5 bases, and 7 bases lay in between. The V gene's germline CDR1 is ENHRY and CDR2 SYGVKD. This CDR3 is 12 amino acids long. The CDR3 loop is CAISDEGYGYTF. CDR3 bases: TGTGCCATCAGTGACGAGGGATATGGCTACACCTTC.

The rearrangement uses TRBV6-1 and TRBJ1-2; TRBD1 is a possible D gene (5 bases). Trimming pared 6 bases from V and 8 bases from J, leaving 10 bases between. CDR1 is MNHNS and CDR2 is SASEGT in the germline V gene. There are 11 residues in the CDR3. CDR3 nucleotides: TGTGCCAGCAGCGGACACGGCGGCTACACCTTC. Its translation is CASSGHGGYTF.

The genes are TRBV6-6 and TRBJ1-4; D is uncertain. The ends were cut back, 2 bases at V and 8 bases at J, with 6 bases in the middle. Germline values: CDR1 MNHNY, CDR2 SVGAGI (reference sequence). The CDR3 totals 12 residues. DNA of the CDR3: TGTGCCAGCAGTTACGCCAGGGAAAAACTGTTTTTT. This sequence encodes CASSYAREKLFF.

The rearrangement links TRBV6-4 to TRBJ2-1; 8 positions match TRBD2. Trimming took 6 bases from V and 8 from J; bases not matched to a gene: 9. This CDR3 comprises 14 residues. Germline V gene data show CDR1 as MRHNA and CDR2 as SNTAGT. The CDR3: CASRETGGPYEQFF. The CDR3 bases are TGTGCCAGCAGGGAAACGGGGGGGCCCTATGAGCAGTTCTTC.

The gene calls are TRBV18 and TRBJ1-2, with a weak D call TRBD1 (5 bases). The germline V gene has CDR1 KGHSH and CDR2 LQKENI. CDR3 length: 16 amino acids. The V end was cut by 4 bases, the J end by 1 base, with 16 bases between. The CDR3 DNA is TGTGCCAGCTCACAACCCCCCGGGGCAATTAACTATGGCTACACCTTC. Translation: CASSQPPGAINYGYTF.

The CDR3 sequence: CASSYSGTAYYEQYF. The CDR3 DNA reads as TGTGCCAGCAGTTACTCAGGGACAGCTTACTACGAGCAGTACTTC. The chain recombines TRBV6-5 with TRBJ2-7; 7 nucleotides align to TRBD1. This CDR3 has 15 amino acids. J gave up 3 bases and V 0 bases, and 5 bases lay outside the gene matches. The germline gives CDR1 MNHEY, CDR2 SVGAGI.

The V call is TRBV5-1, the J call TRBJ1-1, with D perhaps TRBD1 (6 bases). The V and J ends lost 0 bases and 3 bases respectively, with 12 bases between them. CDR1 SGHRS and CDR2 YFSETQ come from the germline V gene. The CDR3 contains 15 residues. The CDR3 sequence: CASSLGRGSYTEAFF. CDR3 nucleotide sequence: TGCGCCAGCAGCTTGGGTAGGGGGTCTTACACTGAAGCTTTCTTT.